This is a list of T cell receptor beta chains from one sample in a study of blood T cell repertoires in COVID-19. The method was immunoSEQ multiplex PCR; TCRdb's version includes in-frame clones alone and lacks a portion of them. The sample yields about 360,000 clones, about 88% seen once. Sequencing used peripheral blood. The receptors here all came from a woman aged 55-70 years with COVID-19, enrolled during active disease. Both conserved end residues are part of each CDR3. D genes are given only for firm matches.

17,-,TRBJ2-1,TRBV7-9,CASSFNSLAGVLDEQFF,TGTGCCAGCAGCTTTAATTCGCTGGCAGGGGTCCTCGATGAGCAGTTCTTC
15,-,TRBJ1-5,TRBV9,CASSVGQGLNQPQHF,TGTGCCAGCAGCGTAGGGCAGGGGCTCAATCAGCCCCAGCATTTT
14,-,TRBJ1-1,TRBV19,CASRERTGYTEAFF,TGTGCCAGTAGGGAGCGTACGGGATACACTGAAGCTTTCTTT
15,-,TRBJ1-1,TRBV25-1,CASSEPGHLNTEAFF,TGTGCCAGCAGTGAGCCGGGACACTTGAACACTGAAGCTTTCTTT
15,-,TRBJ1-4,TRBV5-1,CASSIGSSTNEKLFF,TGCGCCAGCAGCATAGGGAGTTCAACTAATGAAAAACTGTTTTTT
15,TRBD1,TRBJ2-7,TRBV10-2,CASSDSGQGRYEQYF,TGCGCCAGCAGTGACTCGGGACAGGGGAGGTACGAGCAGTACTTC
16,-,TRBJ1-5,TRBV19,CASSTQTGVDNQPQHF,TGTGCCAGTAGTACTCAAACAGGAGTTGACAATCAGCCCCAGCATTTT
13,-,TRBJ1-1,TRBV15,CATRREGRTEAFF,TGTGCCACCCGTCGGGAGGGAAGGACTGAAGCTTTCTTT
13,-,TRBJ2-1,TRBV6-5,CASTPYVGSVQFF,TGTGCCAGCACCCCCTATGTGGGCTCGGTGCAGTTCTTC
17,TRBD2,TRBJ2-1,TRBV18,CASSPQGYSGEENEQFF,TGTGCCAGCTCCCCCCAGGGTTACAGCGGGGAAGAAAATGAGCAGTTCTTC
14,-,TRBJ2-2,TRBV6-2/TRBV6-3,CASSYPAGAGELFF,TGTGCCAGCAGTTACCCGGCCGGAGCCGGGGAGCTGTTTTTT
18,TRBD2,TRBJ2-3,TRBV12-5,CASGPGTSGATSTDTQYF,TGTGCTAGTGGTCCCGGGACTAGCGGAGCTACTAGCACAGATACGCAGTATTTT
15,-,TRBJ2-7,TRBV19,CASSITRATSYEQYF,TGTGCCAGTAGTATAACCAGGGCAACCTCCTACGAGCAGTACTTC